This passage covers 32 T cell receptor beta chains from one sample sequenced in a study of T cell changes during pregnancy in multiple sclerosis. Using immunoSEQ multiplex PCR, the repertoire was profiled, and TCRdb retains in-frame clones only, with some absent. The sample has roughly 40,000 clones; roughly 92% are singletons. Here the sequenced sample was CD4+ T cells from peripheral blood mononuclear cells, taken in the first trimester of pregnancy. These receptors all come from a female donor with multiple sclerosis, enrolled in a pregnancy study.

This chain's CDR3 is CASSLRTGGNEKLFF. The CDR3 bases are TGTGCCAGCAGCCTACGGACAGGGGGGAATGAAAAACTGTTTTTT. The chain is built from TRBV7-2 and TRBJ1-4, with 10 bases identical to TRBD1. The CDR3 contains 15 residues. The junction had 5 bases not matched to a gene; V was cut back by 5 bases and J by 5 bases. The germline V gene encodes CDR1 SGHTA and CDR2 FQGNSA. The whole variable domain, filled in from reference TRBV7-2 and TRBJ1-4, reads GAGVSQSPSNKVTEKGKDVELRCDPISGHTALYWYRQSLGQGLEFLIYFQGNSAPDKSGLPSDRFSAERTGGSVSTLTIQRTQQEDSAVYLCASSLRTGGNEKLFFGSGTQLSVL.

This clone was detected once. The chain joins TRBV13 to TRBJ2-7; D is unclear. This CDR3 has 14 amino acids. The germline V and J ends were trimmed by 1 base and 0 bases, with 7 bases remaining between them. Germline CDR1 PRHDT, CDR2 FYEKMQ (reference sequence). CDR3 DNA: TGTGCCAGCAGCTTAGTAGCCGGCTCCTACGAGCAGTACTTC. Protein sequence: CASSLVAGSYEQYF. The full variable domain, rest sourced from reference TRBV13 and TRBJ2-7, is AAGVIQSPRHLIKEKRETATLKCYPIPRHDTVYWYQQGPGQDPQFLISFYEKMQSDKGSIPDRFSAQQFSDYHSELNMSSLELGDSALYFCASSLVAGSYEQYFGPGTRLTVT.

The DNA for the CDR3 is TGTGCCAGCAGCTTAAGGACAGGAGGTGGTGGCTACACCTTC. It yields the protein CASSLRTGGGGYTF. This chain links TRBV7-9 with TRBJ1-2, with 7 bases aligning to TRBD1. The germline gives CDR1 SEHNR, CDR2 FQNEAQ (reference sequence). Trimming took 2 bases from V and 7 from J; bases not matched to a gene: 7. The CDR3 totals 14 residues.

This clone was picked up one time. This sequence joins TRBV5-4 and TRBJ2-5; 9 bases fit TRBD2. Germline loops: CDR1 SGHNT, CDR2 YYREEE (reference sequence). This CDR3 comprises 15 residues. Germline trimming cut 0 bases from V and 11 bases from J; bases unmatched to any gene: 11. CDR3 sequence: CASSLEGGRAGEQYF. In DNA, the CDR3 is TGTGCCAGCAGCTTGGAAGGCGGGAGGGCGGGTGAGCAGTACTTC. Together with reference TRBV5-4 and TRBJ2-5, the CDR3 gives the full variable domain: ETGVTQSPTHLIKTRGQQVTLRCSSQSGHNTVSWYQQALGQGPQFIFQYYREEENGRGNFPPRFSGLQFPNYSSELNVNALELDDSALYLCASSLEGGRAGEQYFGPGTRLLVL.

In DNA form, the CDR3 reads TGCGCCAGCCGGGAAACGGCTACCCGCACAGATACGCAGTATTTT. Encoded protein: CASRETATRTDTQYF. This chain joins TRBV5-1 and TRBJ2-3; D may be TRBD2 (5 bases). The CDR3 sequence is 15 residues long. The V gene's germline CDR1 is SGHRS and CDR2 YFSETQ. Trimming removed 7 bases from V and 1 base from J, with 16 bases in between.

This clone was observed a single time. V gene TRBV19 combines with J gene TRBJ1-2; D is uncertain. CDR1 is LNHDA, CDR2 SQIVND, per germline (reference sequence). There are 15 residues in the CDR3. Between the trimmed V and J ends, which lost 0 bases and 3 bases, there was a span of 11 bases. The CDR3 DNA sequence: TGTGCCAGTAGTATAGATCACGGGGATTACTATGGCTACACCTTC. It is translated as CASSIDHGDYYGYTF.

As concerns this clone: An end of the junction differs from the germline gene, which may be a read error. The rearrangement joins TRBV7-9 to TRBJ2-7; 8 bases agree with TRBD2. Germline V lookup: CDR1 SEHNR, CDR2 FQNEAQ (reference sequence). This CDR3 has 11 amino acids. The CDR3 reads CASSSLAGISF. DNA of the CDR3: TGTGCCAGCAGCTCTCTAGCGGGTATAAGCTTC. The variable domain in full, completed from reference TRBV7-9 and TRBJ2-7, reads DTGVSQNPRHKITKRGQNVTFRCDPISEHNRLYWYRQTLGQGPEFLTYFQNEAQLEKSRLLSDRFSAERPKGSFSTLEIQRTEQGDSAMYLCASSSLAGISFGPGTRLTVT.

The CDR3 bases are TGCAGCGTAACGACACTAGCGGGGACCTACGAGCAGTACTTC. This encodes CSVTTLAGTYEQYF. The chain combines TRBV29-1 with TRBJ2-7; 10 positions match TRBD2. CDR3 length equals 14 residues. V dropped 6 bases and J dropped 2; count of bases not matched to a gene: 7. CDR1 is SQVTM and CDR2 is ANQGSEA in the germline V gene.

The chain uses TRBV6-6 and TRBJ2-7; unclear D gene. The CDR3 runs 12 residues. V lost 6 bases, J lost 5 bases, and 11 bases lay in between. The V gene's germline CDR1 is MNHNY and CDR2 SVGAGI (reference sequence). The CDR3 sequence is CASRLESHEQYF. CDR3 in DNA: TGTGCCAGCAGGCTAGAAAGCCACGAGCAGTACTTC.

The CDR3 region is CASSFSSYNSPLHF. Here the CDR3 DNA reads TGTGCCAGCAGTTTTAGCTCCTATAATTCACCCCTCCACTTT. The chain recombines TRBV27 with TRBJ1-6; D call uncertain. The CDR3 has 14 amino acids. Germline lookup yields CDR1 MNHEY and CDR2 SMNVEV (reference sequence). The V gene lost 3 bases and the J gene lost 0 bases, with 3 bases spanning the gap.

CDR3 residues: CASKADGVVAGELFF. CDR3 bases: TGTGCCAGTAAGGCGGACGGGGTAGTCGCCGGGGAGCTGTTTTTT. The gene calls are TRBV19 and TRBJ2-2, with D perhaps TRBD2 (5 bases). The CDR3 is 15 amino acids. Germline CDR1 and CDR2: LNHDA and SQIVND (reference sequence). V lost 7 bases and J lost 6, with 18 bases in between.

This chain uses TRBV5-4 with TRBJ2-1, with D tentatively TRBD1 (5 bases). The germline gives CDR1 SGHNT, CDR2 YYREEE (reference sequence). The CDR3 covers 12 residues. V gave up 3 bases and J gave up 5 bases, with 6 bases separating them. The CDR3 loop reads CASSYRNNEQFF. The CDR3 region has the DNA TGTGCCAGCAGCTACAGGAACAATGAGCAGTTCTTC.

This chain uses TRBV7-3 with TRBJ2-1; 11 positions agree with TRBD2. Germline-derived CDR1 and CDR2 are SGHTA and FQGTGA. V lost 4 bases to trimming and J lost 7 bases; unmatched junction nucleotides: 6. The CDR3 runs 15 residues. This CDR3 is CASSSVSGRVNEQFF. DNA for the CDR3: TGTGCCAGCAGCTCGGTTAGCGGGAGGGTTAATGAGCAGTTCTTC.

The V gene is TRBV5-1, the J gene TRBJ2-5, with a weak D call TRBD2 (7 bases). The CDR3 is 16 amino acids. Germline loops: CDR1 SGHRS, CDR2 YFSETQ. The V end was cut by 4 bases, the J end by 2 bases, with 18 bases between. This chain's CDR3 is CASSTARGATQETQYF. DNA for the CDR3: TGCGCCAGCAGCACCGCCCGGGGGGCCACGCAAGAGACCCAGTACTTC.

The chain has TRBV9 and TRBJ2-3; 7 bases agree with TRBD1. Germline V lookup: CDR1 SGDLS, CDR2 YYNGEE. The CDR3 spans 16 residues. The V gene end was trimmed by 4 bases and the J gene end by 0 bases; junction bases not matched to a gene: 8. The CDR3 reads CASSFRQGRSTDTQYF. The CDR3 nucleotides are TGTGCCAGCAGCTTTCGACAGGGTCGTAGCACAGATACGCAGTATTTT.

This clone was counted once. The rearrangement uses TRBV6-5 and TRBJ2-1; 12 bases agree with TRBD2. The germline V gene encodes CDR1 MNHEY and CDR2 SVGAGI. The CDR3 loop spans 15 amino acids. V dropped 5 bases and J dropped 4; count of bases not matched to a gene: 3. The CDR3 sequence is CASSAGLAGYNEQFF. Written as DNA, the CDR3 is TGTGCCAGCAGTGCCGGACTAGCGGGGTACAATGAGCAGTTCTTC.

This chain links TRBV13 with TRBJ2-1, with D uncertain. The CDR3 has 11 residues. From germline, CDR1 is PRHDT and CDR2 FYEKMQ (reference sequence). Between the trimmed V and J ends, which lost 4 bases and 11 bases, there was a span of 9 bases. CDR3 sequence: CASSSAYQQFF. The CDR3 nucleotides are TGTGCCAGCAGCTCAGCGTACCAGCAGTTCTTC. Supplemented by reference TRBV13 and TRBJ2-1, the full variable domain reads AAGVIQSPRHLIKEKRETATLKCYPIPRHDTVYWYQQGPGQDPQFLISFYEKMQSDKGSIPDRFSAQQFSDYHSELNMSSLELGDSALYFCASSSAYQQFFGPGTRLTVL.

The CDR3 DNA reads as TGTGCCAGCAGCGCCCGTCCGGGACTAGCAGTTCGGAACACCGGGGAGCTGTTTTTT. Amino acid sequence: CASSARPGLAVRNTGELFF. V and J are TRBV9 and TRBJ2-2, with TRBD2 identical over 9 bases. Germline V gene data show CDR1 as SGDLS and CDR2 as YYNGEE. J was trimmed by 1 base and V by 3 bases; bases with no gene match: 13. The CDR3 spans 19 residues.

The CDR3 coding sequence is TGTGCCAGCAGCCTGACTTCCCCGGGCTCCTACAATGAGCAGTTCTTC. Translated: CASSLTSPGSYNEQFF. J is TRBJ2-1 and V is TRBV11-3; D gene ambiguous. CDR3 size: 16 residues. Trimming took off 5 bases at V and 0 bases at J, with 14 bases between the two ends. From germline, CDR1 is SGHNT and CDR2 YENEEA.

The rearrangement joins TRBV2 to TRBJ2-1, with D hard to call. Looked up from germline, CDR1 is SNHLY and CDR2 is FYNNEI. V lost 4 bases to trimming and J lost 4 bases, with 5 bases between them. This CDR3 is built from 12 residues. Here the CDR3 DNA reads TGTGCCAGCAGTGTCGTATACAATGAGCAGTTCTTC. Residues: CASSVVYNEQFF.

The CDR3 bases are TGTGCCAGTACTACCGGGACAGGGAACCAAGAGACCCAGTACTTC. This sequence encodes CASTTGTGNQETQYF. The chain joins TRBV7-6 to TRBJ2-5; 9 nucleotides match TRBD1. CDR3 length: 15 residues. J was trimmed by 0 bases and V by 9 bases; bases with no gene match: 8. Germline-derived CDR1 and CDR2 are SGHVS and FNYEAQ.

This chain joins TRBV27 and TRBJ2-4, with TRBD2 as a possible D gene (6 bases). The germline V gene encodes CDR1 MNHEY and CDR2 SMNVEV (reference sequence). This CDR3 is 15 amino acids long. The V and J ends lost 8 bases and 12 bases respectively, with 26 bases between them. CDR3 coding DNA: TGTGCCAGCGATAGGGAGGAACCGGCTTGGTTGGATCAGTACTTC. Its protein product is CASDREEPAWLDQYF.

The chain joins TRBV15 to TRBJ1-4; TRBD1 aligns across 10 bases. Germline V lookup: CDR1 LNHNV, CDR2 YYDKDF (reference sequence). The length of the CDR3 is 16 residues. Germline trimming cut 5 bases from V and 11 bases from J; bases unmatched to any gene: 14. CDR3 DNA: TGTGCCACCAGCGGGGAAATCCGGGACAGGGGATGGAAACTGTTTTTT. Protein product: CATSGEIRDRGWKLFF.

The sample holds one count of this clone. V usage is TRBV6-1 and J usage is TRBJ2-7; 8 bases map to TRBD1. The CDR3 runs 14 residues. Trimming took 7 bases from V and 4 from J; bases not matched to a gene: 9. The germline CDR1 and CDR2 sequences are MNHNS and SASEGT. The CDR3 DNA reads TGTGCCAGCAAAAGCCCAGGGGGCGCGTACGAGCAGTACTTC. Protein sequence: CASKSPGGAYEQYF.

The rearrangement links TRBV5-8 to TRBJ1-1; no reliable D call. V lost 2 bases and J lost 7, with 9 bases in between. The CDR3 has 12 residues. Germline CDR1 reads SGHTS; CDR2 reads YDEGEE. CDR3 in DNA: TGTGCCAGCAGCTTTGGCCCTTTTGAAGCTTTCTTT. Amino acid sequence: CASSFGPFEAFF.

The chain recombines TRBV6-1 with TRBJ2-7, with D tentatively TRBD2 (6 bases). Germline values: CDR1 MNHNS, CDR2 SASEGT. The germline V and J ends were trimmed by 7 bases and 1 base, with 17 bases remaining between them. The CDR3 sequence is 15 residues long. CDR3 coding DNA: TGTGCCAGCATCCTCGGGGGTAGCGATTCCTACGAGCAGTACTTC. Translation: CASILGGSDSYEQYF.

The gene calls are TRBV21-1 and TRBJ1-3; the listed D gene, TRBD1, was not tested against the DNA. TRBV21-1 corresponds to a pseudogene. This CDR3 spans 15 amino acids. CDR3 DNA sequence: TGTGCCAGCCCTCGCAGGGATCTCTCTGGAAACACCATATATTTT. Encoded protein: CASPRRDLSGNTIYF.

The CDR3 DNA is TGCGCCAGCAGCTTGGTTGTAGCGGGATGGTCTAGTGAGCAGTTCTTC. It yields the protein CASSLVVAGWSSEQFF. The genes are TRBV5-1 and TRBJ2-1; 8 nucleotides line up with TRBD2. The germline V gene has CDR1 SGHRS and CDR2 YFSETQ. Unmatched junction bases numbered 11, after V lost 0 bases and J lost 9 bases. The CDR3 has 16 amino acids. The variable domain in full, with the rest retrieved from reference TRBV5-1 and TRBJ2-1, is KAGVTQTPRYLIKTRGQQVTLSCSPISGHRSVSWYQQTPGQGLQFLFEYFSETQRNKGNFPGRFSGRQFSNSRSEMNVSTLELGDSALYLCASSLVVAGWSSEQFFGPGTRLTVL.

The chain employs TRBV7-8 and TRBJ2-3; D possibly corresponds to TRBD2 (5 bases). Between the trimmed V and J ends, which lost 5 bases and 6 bases, there was a span of 9 bases. There are 12 residues in the CDR3. Germline V gives CDR1 SGHVS, CDR2 FQNEAQ. The CDR3: CASSLKRDTQYF. The CDR3 DNA reads TGTGCCAGCAGCCTGAAGCGGGATACGCAGTATTTT.

The CDR3 loop is CASGNSIEQYF. The CDR3 nucleotides read TGTGCCAGCGGTAACAGTATCGAGCAGTACTTC. The chain couples TRBV11-2 to TRBJ2-7, with no clear D. This CDR3 is built from 11 residues. Trimming shortened V by 8 bases and J by 6 bases, and 11 bases separated the two germline ends. Per the germline V gene, CDR1 is SGHAT and CDR2 is FQNNGV. Drawing the rest from reference TRBV11-2 and TRBJ2-7, the complete variable domain is EAGVAQSPRYKIIEKRQSVAFWCNPISGHATLYWYQQILGQGPKLLIQFQNNGVVDDSQLPKDRFSAERLKGVDSTLKIQPAKLEDSAVYLCASGNSIEQYFGPGTRLTVT.

The J gene is TRBJ2-7, the V gene TRBV4-3; no clear D. In germline, CDR1 is LGHNA, CDR2 YSLEER. CDR3 size: 14 residues. V lost 0 bases, J lost 6 bases, and 12 bases lay in between. This CDR3 reads CASSQELPSGEQYF. The CDR3 DNA reads as TGCGCCAGCAGCCAAGAGCTCCCATCGGGCGAGCAGTACTTC.

The chain uses TRBV5-6 and TRBJ2-4; TRBD2 matches 13 bases. Losses at the gene ends were 1 base for V and 15 bases for J; bases not matched to a gene: 10. The CDR3 sequence is 15 residues long. Per the germline V gene, CDR1 is SGHDT and CDR2 is YYEEEE. This CDR3 is CASSLTSGRASFLYF. CDR3 nucleotide sequence: TGTGCCAGCAGCTTGACTAGCGGGAGGGCTTCTTTTTTGTACTTC.